This T cell receptor beta chain comes out of a study of identical twins. Everyone who donated was a healthy Caucasian. Germline lookup yields CDR1 MGHRA and CDR2 YSYEKL. The CDR3 sequence is 15 residues long. Template switching (which added a universal primer site) was used, and cDNA carried unique molecular identifiers. In TCRdb, the 5' RACE reads were re-called with MiXCR into one record per CDR3 protein. The sample contains roughly 1,500,000 distinct CDR3 sequences, around a third of which appear only once. Worth noting for this clonotype: The antigen remains undetermined. A much bigger clone sits one base away, suggesting this may be a read error.

Study findings and constraints: Weaker excess twin sharing was seen among beta out-of-frame sequences. Insertion counts were lower in abundant cord blood beta clonotypes, a trend that memory repertoires did not show.

The chain carries TRBV4-1 and TRBJ2-4; weak D call: TRBD2 (5 bases). The origin of this receptor is a newborn girl in good health. Input material: cord blood. This CDR3 is CTSSQLEVAKNIQYF. The CDR3 DNA is TGCACCAGCAGCCAACTAGAGGTAGCCAAAAACATTCAGTACTTC.